The rows below give T cell receptor beta chains drawn from one sample of a study of T-cell memory formation after mild COVID-19. A single record per CDR3 protein comes from TCRdb applying MiXCR to the 5' RACE reads. There are some 120,000 distinct CDR3 sequences in the sample; about 6% occur only once, and around 2% lies in the top ten. Material: PBMCs or a T cell subset sorted from them (not recorded which). Receptors originate from an adult woman who had mild COVID-19 (a few samples of this study predate the infection). Cell type and time point are not known. The CDR3 runs from the conserved cysteine through the conserved F or W. The D gene is left open where the match is weak. Expanded clones are given a class, and other clones once, few, many or no size at all.

>NA|TRBJ2-2|few|TRBV12-3/TRBV12-4
CASSSRGLGGELFF
TGTGCCAGCAGTTCACGGGGGCTCGGCGGGGAGCTGTTTTTT
>TRBD1|TRBJ1-2|few|TRBV11-2
CASSWRQGGGYTF
TGTGCCAGCAGCTGGCGACAGGGCGGGGGCTACACCTTC
>TRBD2|TRBJ2-1|many|TRBV29-1
CSVRVGRYSYNEQFF
TGCAGCGTTCGGGTCGGGAGGTATTCCTACAATGAGCAGTTCTTC
>NA|TRBJ2-3|few|TRBV20-1
CSAILGDTQYF
TGCAGTGCCATTCTAGGAGATACGCAGTATTTT
>NA|TRBJ1-4|NA|TRBV7-8
CASSLVGGVEKLFF
TGTGCCAGCAGCTTGGTGGGAGGGGTGGAAAAACTGTTTTTT
>NA|TRBJ2-2|few|TRBV20-1
CSAREIGDTGELFF
TGCAGTGCTAGAGAGATCGGGGACACCGGGGAGCTGTTTTTT
>NA|TRBJ2-3|few|TRBV12-3/TRBV12-4
CASSLGRGRRDTQYF
TGTGCCAGCAGTTTAGGCAGGGGCCGGCGGGATACGCAGTATTTT
>TRBD2|TRBJ2-3|few|TRBV4-1
CASSQKGGEADTQYF
TGCGCCAGCAGCCAAAAGGGAGGGGAAGCAGATACGCAGTATTTT
>NA|TRBJ2-5|many|TRBV20-1
CSAPSSKTVQETQYF
TGCAGTGCACCTTCCTCCAAGACAGTCCAAGAGACCCAGTACTTC
>TRBD2|TRBJ2-3|NA|TRBV7-8
CASSRGLAETDTQYF
TGTGCCAGCAGCCGTGGACTAGCGGAAACAGATACGCAGTATTTT
>TRBD1|TRBJ2-5|medium-sized|TRBV5-1
CASSYRGQETQYF
TGCGCCAGCAGTTACAGGGGGCAGGAGACCCAGTACTTC
>NA|TRBJ2-7|NA|TRBV21-1
CASIYPDRTSYEQYF
TGTGCCAGCATCTACCCGGACAGGACCTCCTACGAGCAGTACTTC
>NA|TRBJ2-7|NA|TRBV29-1
CSVGRFSYEQYF
TGCAGCGTTGGGCGTTTCTCCTACGAGCAGTACTTC
>TRBD2|TRBJ2-3|NA|TRBV27
CASSYASGRTDTQYF
TGTGCCAGCAGTTATGCTAGCGGGAGAACAGATACGCAGTATTTT
>NA|TRBJ2-1|NA|TRBV6-6
CASRTGPSQANEQFF
TGTGCCAGCAGAACGGGACCCAGCCAGGCCAATGAGCAGTTCTTC
>TRBD1|TRBJ1-4|many|TRBV9
CASSPGQLNEKLFF
TGTGCCAGCAGCCCGGGACAGTTGAATGAAAAACTGTTTTTT
>TRBD2|TRBJ2-3|many|TRBV9
CASSATSGPPTDTQYF
TGTGCCAGCAGCGCGACTAGCGGTCCTCCCACAGATACGCAGTATTTT
>TRBD2|TRBJ2-3|many|TRBV29-1
CSVAGLAGEGGTDTQYF
TGCAGCGTCGCGGGACTAGCGGGAGAGGGGGGCACAGATACGCAGTATTTT
>TRBD1|TRBJ1-2|many|TRBV27
CASSWDRTYGYTF
TGTGCCAGCAGTTGGGACAGGACCTATGGCTACACCTTC
>NA|TRBJ1-1|few|TRBV20-1
CSATAPRDQERAFF
TGCAGTGCTACAGCGCCCCGGGACCAGGAGCGAGCTTTCTTT
>TRBD1|TRBJ1-2|many|TRBV7-9
CASSNHWTGEDGYTF
TGTGCCAGCAGCAATCACTGGACAGGGGAGGATGGCTACACCTTC
>NA|TRBJ2-3|many|TRBV20-1
CSARVASGVSTDTQYF
TGCAGTGCTAGAGTCGCCAGCGGAGTTAGCACAGATACGCAGTATTTT
>TRBD1|TRBJ2-1|NA|TRBV5-1
CASSWAGGPYNEQFF
TGCGCCAGCAGCTGGGCAGGGGGACCCTACAATGAGCAGTTCTTC
>TRBD1|TRBJ2-1|many|TRBV19
CASNPGGFYNEQFF
TGTGCCAGTAATCCAGGGGGCTTTTACAATGAGCAGTTCTTC
>NA|TRBJ1-1|few|TRBV27
CASSPRVLFMNTEAFF
TGTGCCAGCAGTCCCCGGGTCCTGTTCATGAACACTGAAGCTTTCTTT
>NA|TRBJ2-7|NA|TRBV19
CASSGRTDTTYEQYF
TGTGCCAGTAGTGGAAGGACAGATACTACCTACGAGCAGTACTTC
>NA|TRBJ1-5|many|TRBV30
CAWSAGISNQPQHF
TGTGCCTGGAGTGCCGGGATCAGCAATCAGCCCCAGCATTTT
>NA|TRBJ2-5|few|TRBV7-2
CASSPQGLQETQYF
TGTGCCAGCAGCCCCCAGGGCCTACAAGAGACCCAGTACTTC
>NA|TRBJ1-3|NA|TRBV12-3/TRBV12-4
CASTPNGGRLGNTIYF
TGTGCCAGCACTCCCAACGGGGGGCGTTTGGGAAACACCATATATTTT
>TRBD2|TRBJ2-3|few|TRBV15
CATSGPTSGRPDTQYF
TGTGCCACCAGCGGACCGACTAGCGGGAGACCAGATACGCAGTATTTT
>TRBD1|TRBJ1-2|few|TRBV29-1
CSVEVQGNTF
TGCAGCGTTGAAGTACAGGGGAACACCTTC
>TRBD1|TRBJ2-2|NA|TRBV7-7
CASSLADRGIGELFF
TGTGCCAGCAGCTTAGCAGACAGGGGGATCGGGGAGCTGTTTTTT
>NA|TRBJ1-1|few|TRBV12-3/TRBV12-4
CASSLGGKSYTEAFF
TGTGCCAGCAGTTTAGGTGGGAAATCGTACACTGAAGCTTTCTTT
>NA|TRBJ2-5|many|TRBV20-1
CSARDFRETQYF
TGCAGTGCTAGAGATTTCCGAGAGACCCAGTACTTC
>NA|TRBJ1-6|few|TRBV7-9
CASTYMGGVLHF
TGTGCCAGCACCTATATGGGGGGGGTCCTCCACTTT
>TRBD1|TRBJ2-2|many|TRBV12-3/TRBV12-4
CASTPGQVYTGELFF
TGTGCCAGCACTCCGGGACAGGTTTACACCGGGGAGCTGTTTTTT
>NA|TRBJ2-1|many|TRBV5-6
CASSLVGDEQFF
TGTGCCAGCAGCTTGGTAGGGGATGAGCAGTTCTTC
>TRBD2|TRBJ2-2|few|TRBV11-2
CASSPSGRAGELFF
TGTGCCAGCAGCCCTAGCGGGAGGGCCGGGGAGCTGTTTTTT
>NA|TRBJ1-2|NA|TRBV12-3/TRBV12-4
CASSFAGAYGYTF
TGTGCCAGCAGTTTCGCAGGCGCCTATGGCTACACCTTC
>TRBD2|TRBJ2-1|few|TRBV12-3/TRBV12-4
CASSLGGGSASSYNEQFF
TGTGCCAGCAGTTTAGGCGGGGGGTCCGCTAGCTCCTACAATGAGCAGTTCTTC
>TRBD1|TRBJ1-1|NA|TRBV5-6
CASSFRGGEVSTEAFF
TGTGCCAGCAGCTTTAGAGGGGGCGAGGTGAGCACTGAAGCTTTCTTT
>TRBD2|TRBJ2-3|NA|TRBV4-2
CASSQEYGGAGTDTQYF
TGTGCCAGCAGCCAAGAGTACGGGGGGGCGGGAACAGATACGCAGTATTTT
>NA|TRBJ2-1|few|TRBV11-2
CASSATSSSYNEQFF
TGTGCCAGCAGCGCTACTAGCTCTTCCTACAATGAGCAGTTCTTC
>NA|TRBJ2-5|many|TRBV7-2
CASSPGGLQETQYF
TGTGCCAGCAGCCCCGGAGGGCTGCAAGAGACCCAGTACTTC
>NA|TRBJ1-1|NA|TRBV6-2/TRBV6-3
CASSYRGDGSTEAFF
TGTGCCAGCAGTTACCGAGGAGATGGGAGCACTGAAGCTTTCTTT
>TRBD2|TRBJ2-5|NA|TRBV2
CASSRSAASGTETQYF
TGTGCCAGCAGTCGGAGTGCGGCTAGCGGGACGGAGACCCAGTACTTC
>NA|TRBJ2-1|few|TRBV14
CASSHLLRSSYNEQFF
TGTGCCAGCAGCCACCTATTGAGGAGCTCCTACAATGAGCAGTTCTTC
>NA|TRBJ2-4|NA|TRBV18
CASSLSTGQNIQYF
TGTGCCAGCTCACTATCGACCGGGCAAAACATTCAGTACTTC
>TRBD1|TRBJ2-7|many|TRBV25-1
CASVKGAGAYEQYF
TGTGCCAGCGTGAAGGGGGCGGGTGCCTACGAGCAGTACTTC
>NA|TRBJ2-1|many|TRBV5-1
CASSFSRGYNEQFF
TGCGCCAGCAGTTTTAGTCGGGGCTACAATGAGCAGTTCTTC
>NA|TRBJ1-2|NA|TRBV9
CASSGLGVHGYTF
TGTGCCAGCAGCGGACTAGGGGTACATGGCTACACCTTC
>TRBD2|TRBJ2-7|NA|TRBV12-3/TRBV12-4
CASSPSRGGLAGDSYEQYF
TGTGCCAGCAGTCCTAGCCGGGGAGGACTAGCGGGAGACAGCTACGAGCAGTACTTC